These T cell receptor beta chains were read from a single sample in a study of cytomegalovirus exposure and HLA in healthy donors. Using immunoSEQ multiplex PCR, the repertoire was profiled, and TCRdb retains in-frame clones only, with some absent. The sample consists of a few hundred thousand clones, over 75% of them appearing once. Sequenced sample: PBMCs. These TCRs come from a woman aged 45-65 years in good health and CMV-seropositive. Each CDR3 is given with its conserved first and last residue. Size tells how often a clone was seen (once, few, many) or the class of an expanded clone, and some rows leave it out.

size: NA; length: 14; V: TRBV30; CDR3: CAWTRGIMNTEAFF
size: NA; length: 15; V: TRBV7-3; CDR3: CASSLNGQGVETQYF
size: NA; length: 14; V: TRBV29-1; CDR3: CSAYRQGGNTEAFF
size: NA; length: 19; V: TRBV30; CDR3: CASKRGSSLGRGRNNEQFF
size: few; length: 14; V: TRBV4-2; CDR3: CASSQEVGGNEQFF
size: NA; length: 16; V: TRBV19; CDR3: CASRDDRSPRDNEQFF
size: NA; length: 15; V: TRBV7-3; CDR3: CASSSLAGGYNEQFF
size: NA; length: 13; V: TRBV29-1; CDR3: CSVLTGYEQPQHF
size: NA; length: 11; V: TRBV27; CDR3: CASSGGYGYTF
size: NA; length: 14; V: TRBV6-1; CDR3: CASSDPSWRVGYTF
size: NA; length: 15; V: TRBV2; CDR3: CASSERGDRGTEAFF
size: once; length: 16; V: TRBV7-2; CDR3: CASSRARQGAGETQYF
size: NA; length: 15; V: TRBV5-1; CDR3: CASSLGGAGQETQYF
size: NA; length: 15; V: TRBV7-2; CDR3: CASSLTSGGANTQYF
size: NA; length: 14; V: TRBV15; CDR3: CATSRDKTGNTIYF
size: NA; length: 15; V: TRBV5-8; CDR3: CASSSGQPPNYGYTF
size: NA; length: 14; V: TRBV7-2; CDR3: CASSSSGTHNEQFF
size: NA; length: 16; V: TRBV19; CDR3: CASSKGTGGDAGELFF
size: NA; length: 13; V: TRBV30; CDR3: CAWRGNGGDTQYF
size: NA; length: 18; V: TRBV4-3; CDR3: CASSQDLGGGWGNSPLHF
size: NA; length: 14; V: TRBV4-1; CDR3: CASSLRTEAGELFF
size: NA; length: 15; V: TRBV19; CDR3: CASSPQDSSNYGYTF
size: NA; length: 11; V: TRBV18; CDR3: CASSRLETQYF
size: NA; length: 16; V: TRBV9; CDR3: CASSPSPGTGHGEQYF
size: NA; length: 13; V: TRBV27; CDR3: CASSLRGGTEAFF
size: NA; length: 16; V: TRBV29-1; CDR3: CSVGPPTGGGGDTQYF
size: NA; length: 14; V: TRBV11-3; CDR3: CASSFGGQGYEQYF
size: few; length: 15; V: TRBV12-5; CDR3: CASGSGQGSYNEQFF
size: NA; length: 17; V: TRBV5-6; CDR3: CASSLAIQGVTNYGYTF
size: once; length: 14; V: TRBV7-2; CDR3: CASSRDRETDTQYF
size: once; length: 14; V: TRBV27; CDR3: CASSLLRGGDGYTF
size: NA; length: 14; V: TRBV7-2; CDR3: CASSLAGRNTEAFF
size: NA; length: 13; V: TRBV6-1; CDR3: CASSVRVYYGYTF
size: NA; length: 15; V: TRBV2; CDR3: CASSHRTGDNSPLHF
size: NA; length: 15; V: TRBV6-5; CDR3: CASRVADRVAEKLFF
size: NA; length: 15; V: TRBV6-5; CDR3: CASSVDISRGQPQHF
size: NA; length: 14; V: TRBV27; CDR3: CASSLGRTPRTQHF
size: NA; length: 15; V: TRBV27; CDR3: CASSLPGQPTGELFF
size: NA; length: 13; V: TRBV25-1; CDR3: CASSDFWTSEQFF
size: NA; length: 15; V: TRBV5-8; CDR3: CASSLEGTVNTEAFF
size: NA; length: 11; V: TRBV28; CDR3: CAAGGDYGYTF
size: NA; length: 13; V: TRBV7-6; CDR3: CASSDSYPYEQYF
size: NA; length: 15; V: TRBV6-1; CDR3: CASSETSGASDEQFF
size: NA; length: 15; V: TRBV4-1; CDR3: CASSQQQGGTDTQYF
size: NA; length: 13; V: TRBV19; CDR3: CASSSQHTDTQYF
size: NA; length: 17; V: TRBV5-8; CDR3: CASSLGGEVSFNQPQHF
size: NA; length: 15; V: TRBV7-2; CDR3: CASSLGLAGVREQFF
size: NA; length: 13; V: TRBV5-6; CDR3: CASSLWGRETQYF
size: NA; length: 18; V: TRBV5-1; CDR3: CASSLMMRHPRAQDTQYF
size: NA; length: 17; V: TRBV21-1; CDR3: CASSKALETGPSQPQHF
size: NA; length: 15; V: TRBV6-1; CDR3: CASSEDPGSVYEQYF
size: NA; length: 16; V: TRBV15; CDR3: CATSRDLAENTGELFF
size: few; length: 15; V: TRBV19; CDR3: CASSIDSASGNTIYF